The source of this TCR beta chain is a study of PD-1 blockade in mismatch repair-deficient tumors. TCRdb's copy holds only in-frame clones and misses some; the assay was immunoSEQ multiplex PCR. The sample holds 100,000 to 150,000 clones, roughly 86% seen once. Trimming removed 1 base from V and 0 bases from J, with 9 bases in between. The CDR3 spans 16 residues. Looked up from germline, CDR1 is LNHDA and CDR2 is SQIVND (reference sequence). V gene TRBV19 combines with J gene TRBJ2-2; no reliable D call. This clonotype originated in an adult with mismatch repair-deficient cancer. The material was peripheral blood, obtained 44 weeks after starting pembrolizumab. This chain's CDR3 is CASSIVRGANTGELFF. In nucleotides, the CDR3 is TGTGCCAGTAGTATAGTGCGAGGTGCGAACACCGGGGAGCTGTTTTTT.